Sequencing of this TCR beta chain was carried out in a study of CD8 T cells in ankylosing spondylitis (TCRdb year 2017). Background for the entire study: To find TCR variants linked to disease, the study profiled T cell receptor beta repertoires in ankylosing spondylitis patients and healthy donors. In total, the full study cohort was made up of about 99 healthy donors and 25 to 30 ankylosing spondylitis patients. Samples of peripheral blood were taken, and for ankylosing spondylitis patients, synovial fluid was collected as well.

The run used an Illumina HiSeq 2500. TCR beta libraries were prepared by quantitative 5'-RACE with molecular barcodes. Per the original workflow: A new computational method based on a probabilistic model of VDJ rearrangement was used to identify disease-linked TCR variants. TCRdb passed the public sequencing reads through fastp at Q25 and MiXCR, retaining productive beta sequences. CDR3 protein duplicates are merged, each entry listing the most common genes and DNA. None of the V and J calls come from the authors' own analysis; TCRdb made them. The sample yields about 150,000 distinct CDR3 sequences; around 45% were counted once. Of the sample, over 12% falls within the top ten clones. Synovial fluid samples and blood samples obtained from the same ankylosing spondylitis patients were matched. What the research found in general, with its limitations: The disease-linked clones were reported as significantly enriched in matched synovial fluid samples from ankylosing spondylitis patients. Some TCR beta motif variants had previously been reported in synovial fluid and blood of reactive arthritis patients, which suggested common disease-initiation mechanisms. The disease-linked clones showed a CD8+ phenotype and occurred at relatively low frequencies in peripheral blood. Blood from ankylosing spondylitis patients appeared to be characterized by a TCR beta motif composed of roughly 8 highly homologous amino acid variants.

Comments on this clonotype: Its specific antigen is unknown. Qualities for individual bases were not recorded, and no much larger clone is one base off.

In the germline V gene, CDR1 corresponds to SGHDT and CDR2 to YYEEEE. V was cut back by 3 bases and J by 0 bases, leaving a gap of 9 bases between them. The CDR3 sequence holds 14 residues, the cysteine and phenylalanine included. The kept DNA is CDR3 alone, 42 bases in frame from the first base. The sample comprised synovial fluid, either unsorted or a sorted T cell fraction (not recorded which). The chain links TRBV5-6 with TRBJ1-1; no D segment can be confidently identified. The sequence came from a male donor with ankylosing spondylitis. The CDR3 corresponds to CASSSTEVNTEAFF. The sequenced DNA is TGTGCCAGCAGCTCTACGGAGGTGAACACTGAAGCTTTCTTT.